These 32 T cell receptor beta chains were all obtained from the same sample, sequenced in a study of T cell responses to AZD1222 COVID-19 vaccine. Libraries were prepared by immunoSEQ multiplex PCR; TCRdb keeps only in-frame clonotypes and omits some of them. The table shows 200,000 or so clones, with roughly 92% occurring only once. The sample in question was peripheral blood, obtained 28 days after the second AZD1222 dose. Source of these receptors: an adult who received the AZD1222 COVID-19 vaccine.

On this clone: The same CDR3 is also encoded by other DNA sequences in this sample. V gene TRBV6-2 or TRBV6-3 combines with J gene TRBJ1-2; D possibly corresponds to TRBD1 (5 bases). The germline CDR1 and CDR2 sequences are MNHEY and SVGEGT. Between the trimmed V and J ends, which lost 2 bases and 2 bases, there was a span of 12 bases. The CDR3 is 15 amino acids. The chain's CDR3 is CASSYRGAANYGYTF. The CDR3 nucleotides read TGTGCCAGCAGTTACCGCGGGGCGGCCAACTATGGCTACACCTTC.

V and J are TRBV25-1 and TRBJ1-6, with a weak D call TRBD1 (6 bases). This CDR3 comprises 15 residues. Germline CDR1 reads MGHDK; CDR2 reads SYGVNS. Trimming cost V 7 bases and J 10 bases, with 20 bases left between them. CDR3 region: CASTSVGGLASPLHF. For the CDR3, the DNA is TGTGCCAGCACCTCCGTGGGGGGGCTGGCCTCACCCCTCCACTTT.

The chain recombines TRBV4-1 with TRBJ2-7; tentatively, D is TRBD2 (6 bases). Trimming cost V 4 bases and J 0 bases, with 13 bases left between them. There are 15 residues in the CDR3. Germline values: CDR1 MGHRA, CDR2 YSYEKL. CDR3 DNA sequence: TGCGCCAGCAGCCTTTTTGGGGGGAGCTCCTACGAGCAGTACTTC. Its protein product is CASSLFGGSSYEQYF.

The chain has TRBV24-1 and TRBJ2-3; D not resolved. There are 13 residues in the CDR3. The V gene's germline CDR1 is KGHDR and CDR2 SFDVKD. Trimming cost V 6 bases and J 1 base, with 7 bases left between them. The CDR3 loop is CATSLARTDTQYF. The CDR3 DNA reads TGTGCCACCAGTTTGGCTCGCACAGATACGCAGTATTTT.

The chain uses TRBV3-1 (or the pseudogene TRBV3-2) and TRBJ2-3, with TRBD1 matching 7 bases. V shed 3 bases and J 4 bases; nucleotides not matched to a gene: 7. The CDR3 covers 15 residues. Germline lookup yields CDR1 LGHDT and CDR2 YNNKEL (reference sequence). CDR3 DNA sequence: TGTGCCAGCAGCCAGAACAGGGGATGGGCAGATACGCAGTATTTT. Residues: CASSQNRGWADTQYF.

The V call is TRBV28, the J call TRBJ1-3; D gene uncertain. Germline V gene sequence: CDR1 MDHEN, CDR2 SYDVKM. With 8 bases removed from V and 1 base from J, the gap between germline ends came to 6 bases. The CDR3 has 12 amino acids. CDR3 sequence reads: CASVGSGNTIYF. CDR3 coding DNA: TGTGCCAGCGTGGGTTCTGGAAACACCATATATTTT.

This rearrangement joins TRBV19 to TRBJ1-5; tentative D call: TRBD1 (5 bases). From germline, CDR1 is LNHDA and CDR2 SQIVND (reference sequence). Trimming removed 4 bases at V and 7 bases at J, with 17 bases between. The CDR3 loop spans 15 amino acids. The CDR3 reads CASSTQGGGGQPQHF. The CDR3 DNA is TGTGCCAGTAGTACCCAGGGAGGAGGTGGGCAGCCCCAGCATTTT. The variable domain in full, completed from reference TRBV19 and TRBJ1-5, reads DGGITQSPKYLFRKEGQNVTLSCEQNLNHDAMYWYRQDPGQGLRLIYYSQIVNDFQKGDIAEGYSVSREKKESFPLTVTSAQKNPTAFYLCASSTQGGGGQPQHFGDGTRLSIL.

The rearrangement joins TRBV6-5 to TRBJ1-6; D perhaps matches TRBD1 (5 bases). The V gene lost 2 bases and the J gene lost 3 bases, with 8 bases spanning the gap. The CDR3 sequence is 15 residues long. Germline CDR1 MNHEY, CDR2 SVGAGI. The CDR3 DNA reads as TGTGCCAGCAGTTACGGGGGAAACTATAATTCACCCCTCCACTTT. Protein: CASSYGGNYNSPLHF.

This chain connects TRBV3-1 (or the pseudogene TRBV3-2) to TRBJ1-3; D is undetermined. Between the trimmed V and J ends, which lost 0 bases and 2 bases, there was a span of 8 bases. The CDR3 totals 15 residues. Looked up from germline, CDR1 is LGHDT and CDR2 is YNNKEL (reference sequence). DNA of the CDR3: TGTGCCAGCAGCCAAGATTTAGGTCCTGGAAACACCATATATTTT. Residues: CASSQDLGPGNTIYF.

This chain links TRBV6-5 with TRBJ1-2; the match to TRBD1 covers 8 bases. This CDR3 spans 15 amino acids. Germline assignment: CDR1 MNHEY and CDR2 SVGAGI. Trimming cost V 9 bases and J 4 bases; bases outside gene matches: 13. The CDR3 reads CASRSLDRVIYGYTF. The CDR3 DNA sequence: TGTGCCAGTCGGAGCTTGGACAGGGTTATCTATGGCTACACCTTC.

The J gene is TRBJ1-1, the V gene TRBV6-1; 9 bases agree with TRBD1. The CDR3 extends over 17 amino acids. Losses at the gene ends were 3 bases for V and 1 base for J; bases not matched to a gene: 9. Germline loops: CDR1 MNHNS, CDR2 SASEGT. CDR3 protein: CASSEPGGDRANTEAFF. CDR3 nucleotides: TGTGCCAGCAGTGAGCCCGGGGGGGACAGGGCGAACACTGAAGCTTTCTTT.

The chain is built from TRBV9 and TRBJ2-3, with a tentative D call TRBD2 (5 bases). CDR3 length equals 15 residues. Trimming took off 3 bases at V and 4 bases at J, with 15 bases between the two ends. Per germline, CDR1 SGDLS and CDR2 YYNGEE. The CDR3: CASSAPRGSSDTQYF. CDR3 nucleotide sequence: TGTGCCAGCAGCGCCCCTCGAGGGAGTTCAGATACGCAGTATTTT.

The V gene is TRBV13, the J gene TRBJ1-4; 7 nucleotides agree with TRBD1. J was trimmed by 6 bases and V by 0 bases; bases with no gene match: 1. Per the germline V gene, CDR1 is PRHDT and CDR2 is FYEKMQ (reference sequence). The CDR3 consists of 14 residues. The CDR3 region is CASSLGGGHEKLFF. Written as DNA, the CDR3 is TGTGCCAGCAGCTTAGGAGGGGGCCATGAAAAACTGTTTTTT.

V usage is TRBV14 and J usage is TRBJ2-7; D not resolved. The ends were cut back, 4 bases at V and 1 base at J, with 5 bases in the middle. This CDR3 has 12 amino acids. The V gene's germline CDR1 is SGHDN and CDR2 FVKESK. DNA for the CDR3: TGTGCCAGCAGCCTTTCATCCTACGAGCAGTACTTC. This translates into CASSLSSYEQYF. The whole variable domain, filled in from reference TRBV14 and TRBJ2-7, reads EAGVTQFPSHSVIEKGQTVTLRCDPISGHDNLYWYRRVMGKEIKFLLHFVKESKQDESGMPNNRFLAERTGGTYSTLKVQPAELEDSGVYFCASSLSSYEQYFGPGTRLTVT.

This chain joins TRBV6-5 and TRBJ1-3, with D possibly matching TRBD1 (6 bases). V lost 1 base and J lost 4, with 14 bases in between. The germline V gene has CDR1 MNHEY and CDR2 SVGAGI. This CDR3 contains 16 residues. CDR3 sequence reads: CASSYFQTGSGNTIYF. CDR3 nucleotide sequence: TGTGCCAGCAGTTACTTTCAAACAGGGTCCGGAAACACCATATATTTT.

The chain has TRBV19 and TRBJ2-7; 11 bases agree with TRBD2. Looked up from germline, CDR1 is LNHDA and CDR2 is SQIVND (reference sequence). The V and J ends lost 6 bases and 3 bases, in that order; junction bases with no gene match: 7. The CDR3 is 15 residues long. The CDR3 spells CASRLAGGVYYEQYF. CDR3 DNA sequence: TGTGCCAGTAGGCTAGCGGGGGGCGTTTACTACGAGCAGTACTTC.

This chain links TRBV3-1 (or the pseudogene TRBV3-2) with TRBJ2-7; D gene unclear. Germline CDR1 and CDR2: LGHDT and YNNKEL (reference sequence). This CDR3 contains 12 residues. V lost 1 base to trimming and J lost 3 bases, with 4 bases between them. The DNA for the CDR3 is TGTGCCAGCAGCCAAGCGTACTACGAGCAGTACTTC. It codes for CASSQAYYEQYF.

This clone has just a few counts. This sequence joins TRBV27 and TRBJ1-1; D remains ambiguous. Germline CDR1 reads MNHEY; CDR2 reads SMNVEV (reference sequence). CDR3 length equals 13 residues. Trimming removed 5 bases from V and 8 bases from J, with 15 bases in between. DNA for the CDR3: TGTGCCAGCAGTACGCGGCCCAGAGAAGAAGCTTTCTTT. It yields the protein CASSTRPREEAFF.

The rearrangement uses TRBV30 and TRBJ1-5, with TRBD1 matching 7 bases. Germline values: CDR1 GTSNPN, CDR2 SVGIG (reference sequence). The CDR3 contains 15 residues. The V gene end was trimmed by 0 bases and the J gene end by 1 base; junction bases not matched to a gene: 3. CDR3 nucleotides: TGTGCCTGGAGTGTATCAGGGGGAAGCAATCAGCCCCAGCATTTT. Encoded protein: CAWSVSGGSNQPQHF.

A single count supports this clone. The chain is built from TRBV19 and TRBJ1-5; maybe TRBD1 (5 bases). This CDR3 has 15 residues. The germline V and J ends were trimmed by 4 bases and 0 bases, with 10 bases remaining between them. Germline CDR1 is LNHDA and CDR2 is SQIVND (reference sequence). The CDR3 DNA sequence: TGTGCCAGTAGTACGACAGTCAATAGCAATCAGCCCCAGCATTTT. Translating gives CASSTTVNSNQPQHF.

This sequence joins TRBV7-8 and TRBJ1-6, with 8 nucleotides matching TRBD1. V gave up 8 bases and J gave up 3 bases; unmatched junction bases: 6. Per germline, CDR1 SGHVS and CDR2 FQNEAQ. The CDR3 is 15 residues long. CDR3 DNA: TGTGCCAGCGGGGGACAGGCAAACTATAATTCACCCCTCCACTTT. Protein: CASGGQANYNSPLHF.

This rearrangement joins TRBV11-1 to TRBJ2-7; D perhaps matches TRBD1 (5 bases). CDR1 and CDR2 from the germline V gene are SGHAT and FQDESV (reference sequence). V gave up 0 bases and J gave up 3 bases, with 9 bases separating them. The CDR3 length is 14 residues. The CDR3 reads CASSLAPGHYEQYF. The CDR3 DNA reads as TGTGCCAGCAGCTTAGCGCCCGGACACTACGAGCAGTACTTC. The full variable domain, its missing parts supplied by reference TRBV11-1 and TRBJ2-7, is EAEVAQSPRYKITEKSQAVAFWCDPISGHATLYWYRQILGQGPELLVQFQDESVVDDSQLPKDRFSAERLKGVDSTLKIQPAELGDSAMYLCASSLAPGHYEQYFGPGTRLTVT.

The chain couples TRBV27 to TRBJ2-2; TRBD1 might be the D (6 bases). This CDR3 is built from 14 residues. The germline V and J ends were trimmed by 8 bases and 1 base, with 11 bases remaining between them. The germline gives CDR1 MNHEY, CDR2 SMNVEV (reference sequence). The CDR3 region has the DNA TGTGCCAGCGGCGGACAGAAGAACACCGGGGAGCTGTTTTTT. This codes for CASGGQKNTGELFF.

In DNA form, the CDR3 reads TGTGCCAGCAGCTGGGACAGGGTTCTCTCTGGAAACACCATATATTTT. Translated, it gives CASSWDRVLSGNTIYF. V is TRBV5-5 and J is TRBJ1-3; 9 nucleotides match TRBD1. CDR1 is SGHKS and CDR2 is YYEKEE in the germline V gene (reference sequence). The J segment lost 0 bases and the V segment lost 3 bases, leaving 4 bases of the junction unmatched. The CDR3 runs to 16 residues.

This clone has a single count. This chain joins TRBV15 and TRBJ2-1; TRBD1 agrees at 8 bases. The germline V gene encodes CDR1 LNHNV and CDR2 YYDKDF (reference sequence). The CDR3 totals 15 residues. The ends lost 5 bases at V and 7 bases at J; junction bases unmatched: 10. The chain's CDR3 is CATSVETGVGNEQFF. The CDR3 DNA follows: TGTGCCACCAGCGTCGAGACAGGGGTAGGAAATGAGCAGTTCTTC.

V and J are TRBV7-9 and TRBJ1-1, with a weak D call TRBD1 (6 bases). The V and J ends lost 0 bases and 2 bases respectively, with 19 bases between them. The CDR3 totals 18 residues. Per the germline V gene, CDR1 is SEHNR and CDR2 is FQNEAQ (reference sequence). The CDR3 reads CASSLAVQGLQSNTEAFF. In DNA, the CDR3 is TGTGCCAGCAGCTTAGCTGTACAGGGCCTGCAATCTAACACTGAAGCTTTCTTT.

In this sample, this clone turned up once. The chain employs TRBV7-2 and TRBJ2-1, with 12 bases matching TRBD2. CDR1 is SGHTA and CDR2 is FQGNSA in the germline V gene. The CDR3 loop spans 15 amino acids. J gave up 9 bases and V 5 bases, and 8 bases lay outside the gene matches. The CDR3 here is CASSPLAGGPGEQFF. Here the CDR3 DNA reads TGTGCCAGCAGCCCCCTAGCGGGGGGGCCTGGTGAGCAGTTCTTC.

This chain joins TRBV3-1 (or the pseudogene TRBV3-2) and TRBJ2-3; possibly TRBD2 for D (6 bases). Germline V lookup: CDR1 LGHDT, CDR2 YNNKEL (reference sequence). The CDR3 spans 16 residues. V lost 1 base, J lost 4 bases, and 15 bases lay in between. CDR3 sequence reads: CASSQGRDRAADTQYF. DNA for the CDR3: TGTGCCAGCAGCCAAGGGAGGGATCGTGCGGCAGATACGCAGTATTTT.

The chain joins TRBV28 to TRBJ2-2; D is ambiguous. V lost 3 bases, J lost 6 bases, and 14 bases lay in between. This CDR3 comprises 15 residues. Germline-derived CDR1 and CDR2 are MDHEN and SYDVKM. CDR3 amino acids: CASSLSARSAGELFF. DNA of the CDR3: TGTGCCAGCAGTTTGTCGGCGAGATCTGCCGGGGAGCTGTTTTTT.

The chain carries TRBV5-1 and TRBJ2-7; 7 nucleotides align to TRBD1. From germline, CDR1 is SGHRS and CDR2 YFSETQ. The CDR3 is 15 residues long. With 1 base clipped from V and 0 bases from J, the junction kept 4 bases outside the gene matches. CDR3 loop: CASSLSRDSSYEQYF. DNA for the CDR3: TGCGCCAGCAGCTTGTCGAGGGACAGCTCCTACGAGCAGTACTTC.

V is TRBV6-2 or TRBV6-3 and J is TRBJ2-1, with D perhaps matching TRBD1 (6 bases). V was shortened by 5 bases and J by 3 bases, with 11 bases between the two germline ends. CDR1 and CDR2 (germline): MNHEY, SVGEGT. This CDR3 spans 14 amino acids. The CDR3 nucleotides are TGTGCCAGCAGTCGACCGACAGGCTACAATGAGCAGTTCTTC. As protein: CASSRPTGYNEQFF.

The rearrangement joins TRBV11-2 to TRBJ2-7; the match to TRBD1 covers 7 bases. Unmatched junction bases numbered 4, after V lost 0 bases and J lost 2 bases. Germline loops: CDR1 SGHAT, CDR2 FQNNGV. This CDR3 has 15 amino acids. CDR3 residues: CASSLDWTGAYEQYF. The CDR3 coding sequence is TGTGCCAGCAGCTTAGACTGGACAGGTGCCTACGAGCAGTACTTC.